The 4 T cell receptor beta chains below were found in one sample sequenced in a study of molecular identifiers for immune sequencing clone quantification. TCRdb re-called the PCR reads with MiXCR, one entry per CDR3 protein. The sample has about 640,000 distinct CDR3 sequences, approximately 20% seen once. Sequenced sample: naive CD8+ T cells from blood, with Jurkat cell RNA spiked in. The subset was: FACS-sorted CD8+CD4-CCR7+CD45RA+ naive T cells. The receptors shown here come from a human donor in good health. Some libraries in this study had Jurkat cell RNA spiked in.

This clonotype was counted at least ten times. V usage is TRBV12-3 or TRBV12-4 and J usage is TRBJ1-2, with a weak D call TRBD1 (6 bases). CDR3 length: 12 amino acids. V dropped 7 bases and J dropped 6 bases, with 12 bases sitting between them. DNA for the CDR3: TGTGCCAGCATTACAGGGAAGGATGGCTACACCTTC. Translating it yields CASITGKDGYTF.

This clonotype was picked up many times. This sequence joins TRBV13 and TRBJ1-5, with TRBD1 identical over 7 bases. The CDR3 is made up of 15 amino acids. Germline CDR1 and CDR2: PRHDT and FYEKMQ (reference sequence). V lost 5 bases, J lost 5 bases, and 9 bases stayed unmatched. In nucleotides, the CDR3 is TGTGCCAGCAGCGCGGGAGACAGGGTGGATCAGCCCCAGCATTTT. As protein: CASSAGDRVDQPQHF.

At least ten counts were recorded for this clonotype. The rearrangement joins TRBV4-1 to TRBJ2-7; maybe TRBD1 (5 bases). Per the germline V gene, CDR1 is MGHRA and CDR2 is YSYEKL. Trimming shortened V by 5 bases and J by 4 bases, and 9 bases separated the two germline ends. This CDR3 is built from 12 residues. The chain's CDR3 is CASSNQGYEQYF. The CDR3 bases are TGCGCCAGCAGCAATCAGGGTTACGAGCAGTACTTC.

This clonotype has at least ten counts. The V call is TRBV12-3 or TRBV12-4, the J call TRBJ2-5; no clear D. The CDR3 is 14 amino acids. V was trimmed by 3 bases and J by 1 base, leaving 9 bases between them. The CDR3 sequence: CASSFFASQETQYF. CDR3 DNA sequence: TGTGCCAGCAGTTTTTTTGCCAGCCAAGAGACCCAGTACTTC.